This TCR beta chain is drawn from a study of neoadjuvant anti-PD-1 for oral cavity cancer. Across the study: Patients without progression received a fourth nivolumab dose around day 43, then surgical resection on days 50-56. Overall study results and limits: With a few patients per group, TCR findings need larger cohorts.

Germline CDR1 reads SGHTA; CDR2 reads FQGNSA. The CDR3 is 15 residues long. V was clipped by 1 base and J by 0 bases, with 8 bases between them. Regarding this clone: No antigen is known for it.

Libraries were prepared by immunoSEQ multiplex PCR; TCRdb keeps only in-frame clonotypes and omits some of them. Of around 34,000 clones in the sample, more than 75% were seen once. Patients were newly diagnosed with stage II-IVA oral cavity squamous cell carcinoma without prior systemic or radiation treatment. Patients had HPV-negative, locally advanced oral cavity squamous cell carcinoma. Specimen: PBMCs, collected before nivolumab (anti-PD-1) treatment. The chain carries TRBV7-2 and TRBJ2-3; tentative D call: TRBD1 (5 bases). The TCR sequence derives from a person aged 40 to 85 with oral cavity squamous cell carcinoma. The CDR3 bases are TGTGCCAGCAGCTTAGAGGGGCGGAGCACAGATACGCAGTATTTT. It encodes CASSLEGRSTDTQYF. Looking up the rest from reference TRBV7-2 and TRBJ2-3 gives the full variable domain: GAGVSQSPSNKVTEKGKDVELRCDPISGHTALYWYRQSLGQGLEFLIYFQGNSAPDKSGLPSDRFSAERTGGSVSTLTIQRTQQEDSAVYLCASSLEGRSTDTQYFGPGTRLTVL.